The rows below give T cell receptor beta chains drawn from one sample of a study of blood T cell repertoires in COVID-19. Only in-frame clones appear in the TCRdb table, and some are missing; sequencing was by immunoSEQ multiplex PCR. The table has a few hundred thousand clones, 70% to 90% seen once; the top ten hold approximately 4%. Sequencing was carried out using peripheral blood. These receptors originate from a woman aged 45-60 years with active or convalescent COVID-19. CDR3s include the opening cysteine and the closing phenylalanine or tryptophan.

TRBV7-2,TRBJ2-7,CASSASTLSYEQYF
TRBV5-5,TRBJ2-5,CASSFGPGQGETQYF
TRBV15,TRBJ2-1,CATSRDRGRFISYNEQFF
TRBV30,TRBJ1-2,CAWDSRTRTTNYGYTF
TRBV4-1,TRBJ2-2,CASSQLLGQGHTGELFF
TRBV5-1,TRBJ1-1,CASSTTGQGIGTEAFF
TRBV7-3,TRBJ1-6,CASSLWGGSPLHF
TRBV9,TRBJ1-1,CASSVGRGGTEAFF
TRBV6-4,TRBJ2-3,CASSETGWSTDTQYF
TRBV5-5,TRBJ1-2,CASSKTGNGYTF
TRBV5-1,TRBJ2-1,CASSLALTGEDSKSSYNEQFF
TRBV28,TRBJ1-1,CASSSAGGRKDTEAFF
TRBV6-5,TRBJ2-7,CASSHRDRGFYEQYF
TRBV7-2,TRBJ1-2,CASSLVTGYGATYGYTF
TRBV24-1,TRBJ1-1,CATSALTVNTEAFF
TRBV4-2,TRBJ1-1,CASSQVGKQGRGNTEAFF
TRBV28,TRBJ1-2,CASTNPGYGYTF
TRBV5-4,TRBJ2-5,CASSRLTSGAIQETQYF
TRBV28,TRBJ1-6,CASSPPTGNNSPLHF
TRBV28,TRBJ2-5,CASLQGRETQYF
TRBV24-1,TRBJ2-3,CATSGWGTGPSTDTQYF
TRBV7-6,TRBJ2-1,CASSLGTGVNEQFF
TRBV5-1,TRBJ2-5,CASSLATRGPAETQYF
TRBV5-4,TRBJ2-7,CASSLYRGQEQYF
TRBV7-2,TRBJ1-5,CASRPAGNQPQHF
TRBV7-2,TRBJ1-5,CASSFEASNQPQHF
TRBV5-1,TRBJ1-1,CASSLTRAGTNTEAFF
TRBV12-5,TRBJ1-2,CASGQSVGDARNGYTF
TRBV6-4,TRBJ1-1,CASSQQSNTEAFF
TRBV6-2/TRBV6-3,TRBJ1-1,CASSYVPGVTEAFF
TRBV6-1,TRBJ1-1,CASSEDRVFQNTEAFF
TRBV18,TRBJ2-7,CASSHRGTGNSYEQYF